The entry below gives a single T cell receptor beta chain sequence along with its context. Its antigen is unknown. The input lacks base qualities; no much larger clone sits a single base away. The germline V gene encodes CDR1 SQVTM and CDR2 ANQGSEA. Taken from cysteine to phenylalanine, the CDR3 has 15 residues. The entry retains the CDR3 DNA only, 45 bases that are in frame from base 1. Unmatched junction bases come to 7, with V trimmed by 6 bases and J by 1 base. The entry originates in a study of T-cell reconstitution after alpha-beta-depleted transplantation in children (dated by TCRdb to 2016 to 2017). Describing the broader study: Using TCR repertoire profiling, the study quantitatively followed how T-cell immune reconstitution unfolded in children after TCRalphabeta/CD19-depleted allogeneic hematopoietic cell transplantation.

Library preparation used PCR. This sample was sequenced with an Illumina HiSeq 2500. TCR libraries were prepared with molecular barcoding, using unique molecular identifiers to normalize TCRbeta repertoire quantification. Using fastp at Q25 and MiXCR, TCRdb reprocessed the public reads and kept productive beta chains. Rows merge per CDR3 protein into single entries with the most common DNA and genes. The sample has about 690,000 distinct CDR3 sequences on record, over 15% of them singletons. The top ten hold approximately 1% of the sample. The source of this sequence is a human donor who donated a stem cell graft to a child with acute myeloid leukemia. Specimen: PBMCs from the stem cell graft donor, collected from the stem cell graft. The chain couples TRBV29-1 to TRBJ2-7; 12 junctional bases match TRBD2. The CDR3 corresponds to CSVVVGLAGSYEQYF. The DNA reads TGCAGCGTGGTAGTTGGACTAGCGGGGTCCTACGAGCAGTACTTC.